What follows are 21 T cell receptor beta chains derived from one specimen sequenced in a study of CD8 T cells in Susac syndrome. Random hexamers were used to reverse transcribe the RNA input (roughly 0.5 to 1 ug). In TCRdb, the immunoSEQ multiplex PCR reads were re-called with MiXCR into one record per CDR3 protein. Of some 300,000 distinct CDR3 sequences in the sample, 70% to 90% were seen once. Source material: CD8+ T cells from PBMCs. The receptors here all came from a human donor with multiple sclerosis.

With respect to this clonotype: One end of the junction does not line up with germline, which may come from a read error. The chain is built from TRBV11-2 and TRBJ2-7, with TRBD1 identical over 8 bases. CDR1 is SGHAT, CDR2 FQNNGV, per germline. This CDR3 contains 15 residues. CDR3 loop: CVSSLDPTGGYEQYF. In DNA form, the CDR3 reads TGTGTCAGCAGCTTAGATCCCACAGGGGGCTACGAGCAGTACTTC.

This chain uses TRBV20-1 with TRBJ2-3; TRBD2 matches at 10 bases. V was pared by 5 bases and J by 3 bases, with 5 bases of the junction left unmatched. Germline V CDR1 and CDR2: DFQATT, SNEGSKA (reference sequence). The CDR3 is 14 residues long. This chain's CDR3 is CSAPGTSVTDTQYF. The CDR3 DNA follows: TGCAGTGCTCCCGGGACTAGCGTTACAGATACGCAGTATTTT.

The genes are TRBV2 and TRBJ2-1, with D possibly being TRBD1 (5 bases). V dropped 4 bases and J dropped 6 bases, with 10 bases sitting between them. From germline, CDR1 is SNHLY and CDR2 FYNNEI. There are 13 residues in the CDR3. CDR3 DNA: TGTGCCAGCAGTGGGGGCAGGGTCAATGAGCAGTTCTTC. Protein product: CASSGGRVNEQFF.

This clonotype occurred a few times. The chain joins TRBV27 to TRBJ2-1; D is perhaps TRBD2 (6 bases). CDR1 and CDR2 (germline): MNHEY, SMNVEV (reference sequence). This CDR3 has 13 residues. V was cut by 3 bases and J by 6 bases, with 9 bases left in between. The CDR3 sequence: CASSLGGLNEQFF. In DNA form, the CDR3 reads TGTGCCAGCAGTTTGGGAGGACTCAATGAGCAGTTCTTC.

This chain uses TRBV12-3 or TRBV12-4 with TRBJ2-5; no reliable D call. V lost 1 base and J 9 bases, leaving 15 bases between the germline ends. The length of the CDR3 is 14 residues. The CDR3: CASSLGPRLEAQYF. For the CDR3, the DNA is TGTGCCAGCAGTTTAGGCCCTAGGCTTGAGGCCCAGTACTTC.

CDR3 protein: CASRSWTGGNGEQYF. CDR3 in DNA: TGTGCCAGCAGGTCCTGGACAGGGGGTAATGGCGAGCAGTACTTC. The chain carries TRBV12-3 or TRBV12-4 and TRBJ2-7, with TRBD1 matching 10 bases. CDR3 size: 15 residues. V lost 6 bases and J lost 6; bases outside the gene matches: 11.

This clonotype appeared a few times. The V gene is TRBV5-6, the J gene TRBJ2-3, with a possible D match to TRBD2 (7 bases). Between the trimmed V and J ends, which lost 3 bases and 2 bases, there was a span of 10 bases. Germline V gene lookup returns CDR1 SGHDT and CDR2 YYEEEE. This CDR3 spans 14 amino acids. Here the CDR3 reads CASSSGGSTDTQYF. CDR3 in DNA: TGTGCCAGCAGCTCGGGGGGCTCCACAGATACGCAGTATTTT.

The gene calls are TRBV7-3 and TRBJ2-5; D perhaps matches TRBD2 (6 bases). CDR1 and CDR2 (germline): SGHTA, FQGTGA. The V and J ends lost 1 base and 5 bases respectively, with 17 bases between them. The CDR3 spans 16 residues. The CDR3 here is CASSLRGERTDETQYF. The CDR3 coding sequence is TGTGCCAGCAGCTTAAGGGGGGAGCGGACGGATGAGACCCAGTACTTC.

This clonotype turned up a few times. The chain carries TRBV6-6 and TRBJ2-5, with D unclear. Trimming cost V 0 bases and J 1 base, with 6 bases left between them. Germline assignment: CDR1 MNHNY and CDR2 SVGAGI (reference sequence). This CDR3 is 14 amino acids long. As DNA, the CDR3 is TGTGCCAGCAGTTACTCCCCGACCCAAGAGACCCAGTACTTC. This gives the protein CASSYSPTQETQYF.

For the CDR3, the DNA is TGTGCCAGCAGCCTCAGGGAGGCGGATACGCAGTATTTT. As protein: CASSLREADTQYF. The chain is built from TRBV13 and TRBJ2-3; D may be TRBD2 (6 bases). V was trimmed by 5 bases and J by 6 bases, leaving 12 bases between them. Looked up from germline, CDR1 is PRHDT and CDR2 is FYEKMQ (reference sequence). The CDR3 is 13 amino acids.

This chain joins TRBV12-3 or TRBV12-4 and TRBJ2-1, with 7 bases identical to TRBD2. Germline trimming cut 6 bases from V and 0 bases from J; bases unmatched to any gene: 5. The CDR3 spans 15 residues. DNA of the CDR3: TGTGCCAGCAGGGGGGAGGGAAGCTCCTACAATGAGCAGTTCTTC. Its translation is CASRGEGSSYNEQFF.

V and J are TRBV5-1 and TRBJ1-5; no reliable D call. The germline V and J ends were trimmed by 0 bases and 6 bases, with 7 bases remaining between them. Germline lookup yields CDR1 SGHRS and CDR2 YFSETQ. The CDR3 is 13 residues long. This CDR3 is CASSLGTRQPQHF. DNA of the CDR3: TGCGCCAGCAGCTTGGGGACCCGTCAGCCCCAGCATTTT. Based on the CDR3 plus reference TRBV5-1 and TRBJ1-5, the full variable domain is KAGVTQTPRYLIKTRGQQVTLSCSPISGHRSVSWYQQTPGQGLQFLFEYFSETQRNKGNFPGRFSGRQFSNSRSEMNVSTLELGDSALYLCASSLGTRQPQHFGDGTRLSIL.

The V call is TRBV6-6, the J call TRBJ2-7; tentatively, D is TRBD1 or TRBD2 (5 bases each). Germline values: CDR1 MNHNY, CDR2 SVGAGI (reference sequence). CDR3 length equals 15 residues. The ends were cut back, 8 bases at V and 2 bases at J, with 19 bases in the middle. The CDR3 protein is CASYEGQGAPYEQYF. The DNA for the CDR3 is TGTGCCAGCTATGAGGGGCAGGGCGCACCCTACGAGCAGTACTTC.

This chain uses TRBV20-1 with TRBJ1-2, with 12 bases fitting TRBD1. Germline CDR1 reads DFQATT; CDR2 reads SNEGSKA (reference sequence). With V trimmed by 3 bases and J by 8 bases, 13 bases remained unmatched. The CDR3 consists of 16 residues. CDR3 amino acids: CSASPTGQGAPSGYTF. The CDR3 nucleotides are TGCAGTGCTAGCCCTACGGGACAGGGGGCCCCGTCCGGCTACACCTTC.

V and J are TRBV27 and TRBJ1-4; TRBD1 is a possible D gene (5 bases). The ends were cut back, 5 bases at V and 4 bases at J, with 11 bases in the middle. Per the germline V gene, CDR1 is MNHEY and CDR2 is SMNVEV (reference sequence). The CDR3 has 14 residues. CDR3 coding DNA: TGTGCCAGCAGTCCCGGCGGGGGTAATGAAAAACTGTTTTTT. Residues: CASSPGGGNEKLFF.

The table lists this clonotype with a count of one. The chain recombines TRBV2 with TRBJ1-2; D is possibly TRBD1 (5 bases). This CDR3 is 12 amino acids long. From germline, CDR1 is SNHLY and CDR2 FYNNEI. V was shortened by 8 bases and J by 7 bases, with 14 bases between the two germline ends. The CDR3 protein is CASGGGISGYTF. The CDR3 DNA reads TGTGCCAGCGGGGGAGGGATCTCTGGCTACACCTTC.

The chain is built from TRBV3-1 and TRBJ1-1; 7 bases map to TRBD1. Germline CDR1 LGHDT, CDR2 YNNKEL (reference sequence). V lost 2 bases to trimming and J lost 1 base; unmatched junction nucleotides: 7. This CDR3 has 16 amino acids. In DNA form, the CDR3 reads TGTGCCAGCAGCCAAAACAGGGGATTGAAGAACACTGAAGCTTTCTTT. This codes for CASSQNRGLKNTEAFF.

The rearrangement joins TRBV2 to TRBJ2-7; tentatively, D is TRBD2 (6 bases). The CDR3 runs to 12 residues. Per germline, CDR1 SNHLY and CDR2 FYNNEI. V was shortened by 6 bases and J by 5 bases, with 11 bases between the two germline ends. CDR3 in amino acids: CASREGYHEQYF. In DNA form, the CDR3 reads TGTGCCAGCAGGGAGGGGTATCACGAGCAGTACTTC.

The CDR3 DNA reads as TGCAGTGCTAGACGCCACACAAATTACAATGAGCAGTTCTTC. This translates into CSARRHTNYNEQFF. The rearrangement uses TRBV20-1 and TRBJ2-1, with D unclear. From germline, CDR1 is DFQATT and CDR2 SNEGSKA (reference sequence). This CDR3 contains 14 residues. V gave up 2 bases and J gave up 4 bases, with 12 bases separating them.

The chain is built from TRBV9 and TRBJ2-1, with 9 bases matching TRBD2. The CDR3 runs 17 residues. Germline V gene data show CDR1 as SGDLS and CDR2 as YYNGEE. V shed 0 bases, J shed 8 bases, and the junction held 12 bases outside the gene matches. This CDR3 is CASSVDQTGGRAYEQFF. As DNA, the CDR3 is TGTGCCAGCAGCGTAGATCAAACGGGCGGGAGGGCCTATGAGCAGTTCTTC. Looking up the rest from reference TRBV9 and TRBJ2-1 gives the full variable domain: DSGVTQTPKHLITATGQRVTLRCSPRSGDLSVYWYQQSLDQGLQFLIQYYNGEERAKGNILERFSAQQFPDLHSELNLSSLELGDSALYFCASSVDQTGGRAYEQFFGPGTRLTVL.

The V call is TRBV27, the J call TRBJ1-2; no clear D. Germline CDR1 and CDR2: MNHEY and SMNVEV (reference sequence). The CDR3 extends over 13 amino acids. The V gene lost 2 bases and the J gene lost 5 bases, with 9 bases spanning the gap. CDR3 protein: CASSLEGGYGYTF. Here the CDR3 DNA reads TGTGCCAGCAGTTTAGAGGGCGGGTATGGCTACACCTTC.